Presented here are 27 T cell receptor beta chains from one specimen sequenced in a study of blood T cell repertoires in COVID-19. TCRdb keeps only in-frame clones here, not all; method: immunoSEQ multiplex PCR. In the table there are about 250,000 clones, about 88% of which are singletons. Material for sequencing was PBMCs or T cells enriched from blood (not recorded which). These receptors originate from a woman aged 45-65 years who had recovered from COVID-19.

The chain couples TRBV28 to TRBJ2-7; 7 positions agree with TRBD1. The CDR3 contains 14 residues. Unmatched junction bases numbered 7, after V lost 5 bases and J lost 3 bases. CDR1 is MDHEN, CDR2 SYDVKM, per germline. CDR3 sequence: CASSRTGDDYEQYF. As DNA, the CDR3 is TGTGCCAGCAGTCGGACAGGCGATGACTACGAGCAGTACTTC. The full variable domain, in which reference TRBV28 and TRBJ2-7 provide the parts outside the CDR3, is DVKVTQSSRYLVKRTGEKVFLECVQDMDHENMFWYRQDPGLGLRLIYFSYDVKMKEKGDIPEGYSVSREKKERFSLILESASTNQTSMYLCASSRTGDDYEQYFGPGTRLTVT.

This clone was found once. This chain joins TRBV19 and TRBJ2-1; possible D gene TRBD2, 6 bases. This CDR3 is 14 amino acids long. Germline V gene data show CDR1 as LNHDA and CDR2 as SQIVND (reference sequence). The V gene lost 3 bases and the J gene lost 0 bases, with 6 bases spanning the gap. The CDR3 DNA follows: TGTGCCAGTAGTATCGGGAGCTCCTACAATGAGCAGTTCTTC. Its protein is CASSIGSSYNEQFF.

J is TRBJ2-7 and V is TRBV30, with 9 bases aligning to TRBD1. This CDR3 spans 11 amino acids. Germline CDR1 and CDR2: GTSNPN and SVGIG (reference sequence). Trimming removed 2 bases from V and 12 bases from J; junction bases left unmatched: 5. CDR3 protein: CAWSMGQGWYF. CDR3 in DNA: TGTGCCTGGAGTATGGGACAGGGATGGTACTTC.

The rearrangement joins TRBV6-5 to TRBJ2-5, with TRBD2 matching 7 bases. V trimming: 6 bases; J trimming: 3 bases; junction bases outside the gene matches: 7. From germline, CDR1 is MNHEY and CDR2 SVGAGI. This CDR3 region has 14 residues. This CDR3 is CASSATSRKETQYF. The CDR3 DNA follows: TGTGCCAGCAGCGCGACTAGCCGCAAAGAGACCCAGTACTTC.

The V call is TRBV27, the J call TRBJ2-2, with D perhaps TRBD2 (5 bases). Germline V gene lookup returns CDR1 MNHEY and CDR2 SMNVEV (reference sequence). This CDR3 contains 16 residues. The V and J ends lost 5 bases and 4 bases respectively, with 17 bases between them. The CDR3 spells CASSITRIRRTGELFF. The DNA for the CDR3 is TGTGCCAGCAGTATCACTAGAATACGGCGCACCGGGGAGCTGTTTTTT.

The rearrangement joins TRBV30 to TRBJ1-5; a possible D gene is TRBD1 (5 bases). Deletions cut 4 bases from V and 2 bases from J, with 6 bases between. The germline V gene has CDR1 GTSNPN and CDR2 SVGIG (reference sequence). The CDR3 runs 12 residues. The CDR3, as DNA: TGTGCCTGGAAAGGGGGCAATCAGCCCCAGCATTTT. The encoded protein is CAWKGGNQPQHF.

The V and J genes are TRBV10-3 and TRBJ1-2; TRBD1 matches at 11 bases. CDR3 length: 14 residues. The junction had 8 bases not matched to a gene; V was cut back by 7 bases and J by 7 bases. Per the germline V gene, CDR1 is ENHRY and CDR2 is SYGVKD. Here the CDR3 reads CAIKRDRGSGGYTF. DNA for the CDR3: TGTGCCATCAAACGGGACAGGGGGAGTGGTGGCTACACCTTC.

The rearrangement uses TRBV14 and TRBJ2-1, with D perhaps TRBD2 (6 bases). Trimming left V 0 bases short and J 2 bases short, with 14 bases between. CDR3 size: 17 residues. In germline, CDR1 is SGHDN, CDR2 FVKESK. The CDR3 reads CASSQEILREPYNEQFF. CDR3 nucleotide sequence: TGTGCCAGCAGCCAAGAGATTCTTCGGGAGCCCTACAATGAGCAGTTCTTC.

This clone was counted only a few times. V gene TRBV19 combines with J gene TRBJ1-4; 8 nucleotides line up with TRBD1. CDR3 length: 15 amino acids. CDR1 LNHDA and CDR2 SQIVND come from the germline V gene (reference sequence). V lost 7 bases to trimming and J lost 3 bases; unmatched junction nucleotides: 7. The CDR3 protein is CASTRGQAANEKLFF. CDR3 in DNA: TGTGCCAGTACTAGGGGACAGGCCGCTAATGAAAAACTGTTTTTT.

V gene TRBV11-2 combines with J gene TRBJ2-7; D not certain. Trimming cost V 5 bases and J 7 bases, with 15 bases left between them. The length of the CDR3 is 13 residues. Germline assignment: CDR1 SGHAT and CDR2 FQNNGV. CDR3 residues: CASSRGTSFEQYF. Here the CDR3 DNA reads TGTGCCAGCAGCAGAGGTACCTCTTTTGAGCAGTACTTC.

CDR3 DNA: TGTGCCAGCAGTTTAGCGGGGCACACAGATACGCAGTATTTT. Protein product: CASSLAGHTDTQYF. The rearrangement joins TRBV28 to TRBJ2-3; tentative D call: TRBD2 (6 bases). The CDR3 covers 14 residues. V was cut by 2 bases and J by 2 bases, with 8 bases left in between. From germline, CDR1 is MDHEN and CDR2 SYDVKM.

This chain links TRBV14 with TRBJ2-3; 7 positions match TRBD2. The germline gives CDR1 SGHDN, CDR2 FVKESK. Unmatched junction bases numbered 6, after V lost 0 bases and J lost 3 bases. CDR3 length: 16 residues. The CDR3 region is CASSQERRLATDTQYF. CDR3 in DNA: TGTGCCAGCAGCCAAGAACGGAGACTAGCAACAGATACGCAGTATTTT. Variable domain in full (rest from reference TRBV14 and TRBJ2-3): EAGVTQFPSHSVIEKGQTVTLRCDPISGHDNLYWYRRVMGKEIKFLLHFVKESKQDESGMPNNRFLAERTGGTYSTLKVQPAELEDSGVYFCASSQERRLATDTQYFGPGTRLTVL.

The chain has TRBV6-2 or TRBV6-3 and TRBJ2-7, with TRBD2 matching 8 bases. V lost 2 bases to trimming and J lost 6 bases; unmatched junction nucleotides: 21. This CDR3 spans 19 amino acids. Per the germline V gene, CDR1 is MNHEY and CDR2 is SVGEGT. CDR3: CASSYPAGAVFTGGSEQYF. The CDR3 DNA reads as TGTGCCAGCAGTTACCCGGCGGGGGCCGTCTTTACGGGAGGGAGCGAGCAGTACTTC.

The chain links TRBV5-4 to TRBJ1-1; 7 bases map to TRBD1. With 3 bases clipped from V and 5 bases from J, the junction kept 7 bases outside the gene matches. The CDR3 runs 14 residues. Per the germline V gene, CDR1 is SGHNT and CDR2 is YYREEE (reference sequence). CDR3 region: CASSYSRGRTEAFF. CDR3 coding DNA: TGTGCCAGCAGCTATTCCAGGGGGAGGACTGAAGCTTTCTTT.

V gene TRBV5-1 combines with J gene TRBJ1-1, with TRBD1 as a possible D gene (6 bases). The germline V and J ends were trimmed by 5 bases and 1 base, with 15 bases remaining between them. This CDR3 comprises 15 residues. Germline CDR1 SGHRS, CDR2 YFSETQ. This CDR3 reads CASRSEPQGNTEAFF. The CDR3 DNA reads TGCGCCAGCAGATCAGAACCACAGGGGAACACTGAAGCTTTCTTT.

The rearrangement links TRBV7-9 to TRBJ2-7, with D possibly TRBD2 on 5 matching bases. The CDR3 runs 15 residues. In germline, CDR1 is SEHNR, CDR2 FQNEAQ (reference sequence). The V end lost 4 bases, the J end lost 6 bases, and 19 bases lay between the germline ends. CDR3 sequence reads: CASSSFDLAGAEQYF. CDR3 nucleotide sequence: TGTGCCAGCAGCTCATTTGACCTAGCAGGAGCCGAGCAGTACTTC.

This chain joins TRBV30 and TRBJ1-2; 7 bases are shared with TRBD1. Trimming at V came to 5 bases and at J to 3 bases, leaving 6 bases not matched to a gene. CDR3 size: 13 residues. The V gene's germline CDR1 is GTSNPN and CDR2 SVGIG (reference sequence). The chain's CDR3 is CAWFRQGDYGYTF. CDR3 DNA sequence: TGTGCCTGGTTCCGACAGGGAGACTATGGCTACACCTTC.

CDR3: CATSGDRSSYGYTF. Here the CDR3 DNA reads TGTGCCACGTCAGGGGATCGCTCGTCCTATGGCTACACCTTC. The chain combines TRBV10-3 with TRBJ1-2; D possibly corresponds to TRBD1 (6 bases). The germline V and J ends were trimmed by 10 bases and 4 bases, with 19 bases remaining between them. CDR1 and CDR2 (germline): ENHRY, SYGVKD. This CDR3 is 14 amino acids long.

The chain has TRBV27 and TRBJ2-5; the match to TRBD1 covers 7 bases. J gave up 5 bases and V 3 bases, and 6 bases lay outside the gene matches. The CDR3 runs 14 residues. The germline V gene encodes CDR1 MNHEY and CDR2 SMNVEV (reference sequence). The CDR3 loop reads CASSFQGERETQYF. The CDR3 DNA reads as TGTGCCAGCAGTTTTCAGGGGGAACGGGAGACCCAGTACTTC.

The chain employs TRBV9 and TRBJ2-2; no clear D. CDR3 length equals 16 residues. Deletions cut 1 base from V and 1 base from J, with 11 bases between. The germline CDR1 and CDR2 sequences are SGDLS and YYNGEE. This CDR3 reads CASSVSLAGNTGELFF. CDR3 coding DNA: TGTGCCAGCAGCGTAAGTCTTGCAGGGAACACCGGGGAGCTGTTTTTT.

The rearrangement links TRBV7-3 to TRBJ2-3; D is perhaps TRBD2 (6 bases). Germline loops: CDR1 SGHTA, CDR2 FQGTGA. Trimming removed 1 base from V and 4 bases from J, with 12 bases in between. The CDR3 runs 15 residues. The CDR3 DNA sequence: TGTGCCAGCAGCTTAAGCGGGATAAAAGCAGATACGCAGTATTTT. This gives the protein CASSLSGIKADTQYF. The full variable domain, rest sourced from reference TRBV7-3 and TRBJ2-3, is GAGVSQTPSNKVTEKGKYVELRCDPISGHTALYWYRQSLGQGPEFLIYFQGTGAADDSGLPNDRFFAVRPEGSVSTLKIQRTERGDSAVYLCASSLSGIKADTQYFGPGTRLTVL.

The rearrangement uses TRBV10-3 and TRBJ2-2, with TRBD2 matching 13 bases. V was pared by 8 bases and J by 7 bases, with 4 bases of the junction left unmatched. The CDR3 has 14 residues. Germline loops: CDR1 ENHRY, CDR2 SYGVKD. The CDR3 loop is CAIRRTSGSGELFF. The CDR3 region has the DNA TGTGCCATCCGTCGGACTAGCGGGAGCGGGGAGCTGTTTTTT.

The genes are TRBV18 and TRBJ2-1; D is unresolved. CDR3 size: 14 residues. V lost 2 bases and J 4 bases, leaving 9 bases between the germline ends. Germline CDR1 KGHSH, CDR2 LQKENI. CDR3 residues: CASSPALAYNEQFF. In DNA form, the CDR3 reads TGTGCCAGCTCACCAGCTCTCGCGTACAATGAGCAGTTCTTC.

This chain uses TRBV6-5 with TRBJ2-7, with TRBD2 identical over 7 bases. CDR1 is MNHEY and CDR2 is SVGAGI in the germline V gene. The ends lost 5 bases at V and 7 bases at J; junction bases unmatched: 14. The CDR3 is 15 amino acids. The CDR3 coding sequence is TGTGCCAGCAGTCTCCCCGGGACTACCATGGGAGAGCAGTACTTC. Its protein product is CASSLPGTTMGEQYF.

The chain couples TRBV24-1 to TRBJ1-4; TRBD1 matches 10 bases. Germline V gene sequence: CDR1 KGHDR, CDR2 SFDVKD. There are 15 residues in the CDR3. The V segment lost 5 bases and the J segment 4 bases; nucleotides outside the gene matches: 3. The CDR3 loop is CATSATGGDNEKLFF. CDR3 DNA: TGTGCCACCAGTGCGACAGGGGGCGATAATGAAAAACTGTTTTTT.

The rearrangement joins TRBV18 to TRBJ1-5; tentatively, D is TRBD1 (6 bases). Trimming took 5 bases from V and 5 from J, leaving 13 bases between them. The CDR3 extends over 14 amino acids. Germline CDR1 and CDR2: KGHSH and LQKENI. In DNA form, the CDR3 reads TGTGCCAGCTCATTCCAGGGGAGGGATCAGCCCCAGCATTTT. Translating it yields CASSFQGRDQPQHF. Full variable domain (remainder filled in from reference TRBV18 and TRBJ1-5): NAGVMQNPRHLVRRRGQEARLRCSPMKGHSHVYWYRQLPEEGLKFMVYLQKENIIDESGMPKERFSAEFPKEGPSILRIQQVVRGDSAAYFCASSFQGRDQPQHFGDGTRLSIL.

The rearrangement uses TRBV7-9 and TRBJ2-1; perhaps TRBD1 as D (5 bases). CDR3 size: 17 residues. Germline CDR1 SEHNR, CDR2 FQNEAQ (reference sequence). V lost 5 bases, J lost 4 bases, and 21 bases lay in between. CDR3 DNA: TGTGCCAGCAGCCCAGGGTGGGGCAGGGTGCCGTACAATGAGCAGTTCTTC. Encoded protein: CASSPGWGRVPYNEQFF.